This entry lists 12 T cell receptor beta chains sequenced from one sample in a study of tissue T cells after allogeneic stem cell transplantation. Time point here: mouse harvest day 7 after allogeneic transplant. Each mouse received 10^7 T-cell-depleted marrow cells plus 10^6 splenic CD5+ T cells by tail vein. The repertoire was sequenced with immunoSEQ multiplex PCR; TCRdb's copy has only in-frame clones and lacks some. The sample includes 6,500 to 9,000 clones, roughly 45% of them seen just once. Sequencing used skin. The origin of the receptors is a female BALB/c mouse given C57BL/6 T cells with graft-versus-host disease after an allogeneic hematopoietic cell transplant.

As regards this clone: Genes and germline are mouse. The read finishes 1 residue shy of the CDR3 end, and the germline J gene is used to complete it. The chain combines TRBV5 with TRBJ2-3; 13 nucleotides align to TRBD2. Germline values: CDR1 LGHNA, CDR2 YNLKQL (reference sequence). The CDR3 contains 18 residues. V was clipped by 0 bases and J by 1 base; unmatched bases: 4. The sequenced part of the CDR3 DNA is TGTGCCAGCAGCCAAGATCCGGGACTGGGGGGGGGTGCAGAAACGCTGTAT. The encoded protein is CASSQDPGLGGGAETLY. The CDR3, in full, reads CASSQDPGLGGGAETLYF.

On this clone itself: Mouse gene names apply. The read terminates 1 residue before the CDR3 end, so the remaining end is supplied by the germline J gene. V usage is TRBV31 and J usage is TRBJ2-7, with D hard to call. Per germline, CDR1 GKSSPN and CDR2 SITVG. The CDR3 totals 13 residues. V dropped 3 bases and J dropped 4 bases, with 13 bases sitting between them. CDR3 DNA (partial): TGTGCCTGGAGCCCCATGAGGGCATATGAACAGTAC. It is translated as CAWSPMRAYEQY. The whole CDR3 protein is CAWSPMRAYEQYF.

As to this clone: Genes and germline come from the mouse. The read stops 1 residue short of the end of the CDR3; the missing end is completed from the germline J gene. The rearrangement joins TRBV17 to TRBJ2-7; the D gene is possibly TRBD2 (6 bases). Germline assignment: CDR1 MNHDT and CDR2 YYDKIL. The V end lost 0 bases, the J end lost 4 bases, and 10 bases lay between the germline ends. The CDR3 runs to 14 residues. Partial CDR3 DNA: TGTGCTAGCAGTAGAGATCCTGGGGAATATGAACAGTAC. Its translation is CASSRDPGEYEQY. The full CDR3 sequence reads CASSRDPGEYEQYF.

As regards this clone: Mouse gene names apply. The DNA ends 1 residue before the CDR3 does, and the rest of the CDR3 is filled in from the germline J gene. The chain is built from TRBV26 and TRBJ2-4; TRBD2 aligns across 12 bases. The junction had 7 bases not matched to a gene; V was cut back by 5 bases and J by 1 base. The CDR3 has 17 residues. CDR1 and CDR2 (germline): KGHPV, FQNQEV (reference sequence). CDR3 sequence reads: CASSTDWGGAGQNTLYF. Partial CDR3 DNA: TGTGCCAGCAGTACCGACTGGGGGGGCGCCGGTCAAAACACCTTGTAC.

As regards this clone: Each gene name is a mouse one. The sequence runs out 1 residue before the end of the CDR3; the remainder is reconstructed from the germline J gene. V is TRBV3 and J is TRBJ1-1, with no clear D. This CDR3 is built from 12 residues. Trimming left V 4 bases short and J 1 base short, with 4 bases between. Germline-derived CDR1 and CDR2 are SNHLY and FYNGKV (reference sequence). The chain's CDR3 is CASSSRNTEVFF. The CDR3 DNA, read in part, is TGTGCCAGCAGCTCCAGAAACACAGAAGTCTTC.

About this clone: Germline and genes: mouse. CDR3 sequence reads: CASSQEGTGGVEQYF. CDR3 bases read: TGTGCCAGCAGCCAAGAGGGGACTGGGGGGGTTGAACAGTAC. The chain carries TRBV2 and TRBJ2-7, with 13 nucleotides matching TRBD2. The read halts 1 residue ahead of the CDR3 end, with the missing end drawn from the germline J gene. CDR3 length equals 15 residues. The J segment lost 6 bases and the V segment lost 0 bases, leaving 2 bases of the junction unmatched. The germline CDR1 and CDR2 sequences are LGHNA and YSYQKL.

Notes on this clone: Mouse gene names apply. Coverage ceases 1 residue before the CDR3 finishes, and the germline J gene fills in the end. The rearrangement joins TRBV12-2 to TRBJ2-7, with TRBD2 identical over 11 bases. Trimming removed 1 base from V and 1 base from J; junction bases left unmatched: 2. CDR3 size: 15 residues. Germline values: CDR1 SGHLS, CDR2 HYDKME. CDR3 DNA (partial): TGTGCCAGCTCTCTAGGGACTGGGGGATCCTATGAACAGTAC. It specifies CASSLGTGGSYEQY. The CDR3 reads in full as CASSLGTGGSYEQYF.

For this clone: Mouse names are used for the genes. The read stops 1 residue short of the end of the CDR3; the missing end is completed from the germline J gene. The chain employs TRBV26 and TRBJ1-2; TRBD1 might be the D (5 bases). From germline, CDR1 is KGHPV and CDR2 FQNQEV (reference sequence). V dropped 7 bases and J dropped 0 bases, with 6 bases sitting between them. The CDR3 sequence is 12 residues long. CDR3 amino acids: CASKTANSDYTF. CDR3 bases read: TGTGCCAGCAAGACAGCAAACTCCGACTACACC.

A note on this clone: All gene names here are mouse names. The missing CDR3 end, 1 residue past where the read stops, is filled in from the germline J gene. This chain connects TRBV14 to TRBJ1-2; D possibly corresponds to TRBD1 (5 bases). Germline CDR1 SGHDT, CDR2 FRDEAV. Trimming removed 2 bases at V and 4 bases at J, with 6 bases between. The CDR3 spans 12 residues. Partial CDR3 DNA: TGTGCCAGCAGTTTTGGGGGCTCCGACTACACC. Residues: CASSFGGSDYT. The entire CDR3 protein is CASSFGGSDYTF.

In regard to this clone: The listed genes are named as in mouse. The read ends 1 residue early relative to the CDR3; the germline J gene fills the gap. This chain links TRBV29 with TRBJ1-6, with TRBD1 matching 7 bases. TRBJ1-6 is an ORF, and what it does is uncertain. This CDR3 is built from 14 residues. CDR1 and CDR2 from the germline V gene are MSHET and SYDVDS. V lost 5 bases, J lost 5 bases, and 3 bases stayed unmatched. The CDR3 reads CASSPGTDNSPLYF. The part of the CDR3 DNA that was read is TGTGCTAGCAGTCCAGGGACAGATAATTCGCCCCTCTAC.

A single count supports this clone. Mouse gene names apply. The CDR3 is cut off 1 residue early in the read; its end comes from the germline J gene. V gene TRBV13-3 combines with J gene TRBJ2-1, with 13 bases lining up with TRBD2. Trimming at V came to 5 bases and at J to 3 bases, leaving 5 bases not matched to a gene. Germline CDR1 NNHDY, CDR2 SYVADS. The CDR3 is 16 amino acids. CDR3 region: CASRRTGGALYAEQFF. The CDR3 bases that were read are TGTGCCAGCAGGAGGACTGGGGGGGCCCTCTATGCTGAGCAGTTC.

This clone has a handful of counts. All gene names here are mouse names. Sequencing ends 1 residue short of the CDR3 end; the germline J gene provides the rest. The chain recombines TRBV26 with TRBJ2-7; 8 bases align to TRBD2. The CDR3 has 14 amino acids. CDR1 and CDR2 from the germline V gene are KGHPV and FQNQEV (reference sequence). The J segment lost 0 bases and the V segment lost 6 bases, leaving 4 bases of the junction unmatched. The sequenced part of the CDR3 DNA is TGTGCCAGCAGCCTACTGGGGGCCTCCTATGAACAGTAC. Translated, it gives CASSLLGASYEQY. The whole CDR3 protein reads CASSLLGASYEQYF.